A selection of T cell receptor beta chains follows, all from one sample in a study of radiation and T cells in renal cell carcinoma. Sequencing was performed with immunoSEQ multiplex PCR; in TCRdb, only in-frame clones are kept and a portion is missing. The sample includes about 14,000 clones, approximately 54% of them seen just once. This specimen consisted of tumor tissue, obtained from a patient whose treatment was nephrectomy without radiotherapy. These TCRs come from a man aged 50-60 years with renal cell carcinoma. CDR3s include the opening cysteine and the closing phenylalanine or tryptophan. The D gene is left open where the match is weak. Rows may omit the clone size; those that give it use once, few, many or a size class.

J: TRBJ1-1
V: TRBV5-1
size: few
D: .
CDR3: CASSLRLNTEAFF
DNA: TGCGCCAGCAGCTTGAGACTAAACACTGAAGCTTTCTTT

J: TRBJ1-1
V: TRBV7-8
size: .
D: TRBD1
CDR3: CASSPGQVRTEAFF
DNA: TGTGCCAGCAGCCCCGGACAGGTGCGGACTGAAGCTTTCTTT

J: TRBJ2-1
V: TRBV7-9
size: .
D: TRBD1
CDR3: CASSSGQGNLNEQFF
DNA: TGTGCCAGCAGCTCCGGACAGGGAAACCTCAATGAGCAGTTCTTC

J: TRBJ2-7
V: TRBV6-5
size: .
D: TRBD1
CDR3: CASSYSWDRVTEQYF
DNA: TGTGCCAGCAGTTACTCGTGGGACAGGGTCACCGAGCAGTACTTC

J: TRBJ2-2
V: TRBV5-1
size: .
D: TRBD2
CDR3: CASSPRTSGGAAGTGELFF
DNA: TGCGCCAGCAGCCCCCGGACTAGCGGGGGGGCCGCCGGCACCGGGGAGCTGTTTTTT

J: TRBJ2-3
V: TRBV11-3
size: .
D: .
CDR3: CASSLGDPRDTQYF
DNA: TGTGCCAGCAGCTTAGGAGACCCCCGGGATACGCAGTATTTT

J: TRBJ1-6
V: TRBV25-1
size: medium-sized
D: .
CDR3: CASSDPGPTTSPLHF
DNA: TGTGCCAGCAGTGACCCAGGTCCTACCACTTCACCCCTCCACTTT

J: TRBJ1-1
V: TRBV5-1
size: few
D: .
CDR3: CASSADTATEAFF
DNA: TGCGCCAGCAGCGCCGACACAGCCACTGAAGCTTTCTTT

J: TRBJ1-2
V: TRBV4-2
size: .
D: .
CDR3: CASSQGNYGYTF
DNA: TGTGCCAGCAGCCAAGGGAACTATGGCTACACCTTC

J: TRBJ1-1
V: TRBV5-1
size: .
D: .
CDR3: CASGSTTVNTEAFF
DNA: TGCGCCAGCGGATCAACCACAGTGAACACTGAAGCTTTCTTT

J: TRBJ1-5
V: TRBV4-1
size: .
D: TRBD1
CDR3: CASSQEPGTGYSQPQHF
DNA: TGCGCCAGCAGCCAAGAACCGGGGACAGGGTATAGTCAGCCCCAGCATTTT

J: TRBJ2-2
V: TRBV7-3
size: .
D: TRBD1
CDR3: CASSHRGRSTGELFF
DNA: TGTGCCAGCAGCCACAGGGGGCGCAGCACCGGGGAGCTGTTTTTT

J: TRBJ2-3
V: TRBV5-1
size: .
D: .
CDR3: CASSFSADTQYF
DNA: TGCGCCAGCAGCTTTTCCGCAGATACGCAGTATTTT